Below, 20 T cell receptor beta chains from the same sample are listed, as sequenced in a study of tumor and adjacent non-tumor tissue in lung cancer. This sample's RNA came from whole unsorted tissue. TCRbeta libraries were built with three rounds of nested PCR, modified from ARM-PCR. TCRdb re-called the multiplex PCR reads through MiXCR, storing one row per CDR3 protein. The sample includes about 120,000 distinct CDR3 sequences, approximately 80% of them seen just once. Sequencing was done on a sample of lung tumor tissue. Receptor source: a man in his 70s with non-small cell lung cancer.

This clonotype has a handful of counts. This chain links TRBV29-1 with TRBJ2-1; 9 bases fit TRBD2. This CDR3 contains 17 residues. V gave up 1 base and J gave up 0 bases; unmatched junction bases: 7. Germline V gene sequence: CDR1 SQVTM, CDR2 ANQGSEA. This chain's CDR3 is CSVEGGLAESSYNEQFF. The CDR3 DNA reads TGCAGCGTTGAAGGGGGACTAGCCGAAAGCTCCTACAATGAGCAGTTCTTC.

About this clonotype: Germline and junction disagree at one end, which may indicate a read error. The V call is TRBV29-1, the J call TRBJ2-5; D gene unclear. Germline loops: CDR1 SQVTM, CDR2 ANQGSEA. The CDR3 runs to 13 residues. DNA for the CDR3: TGCAGCGTGGCCGGCTGGTTCCAAGTGACCCAGTACTTC. Its translation is CSVAGWFQVTQYF.

Of note for this clonotype: At one end the junction does not follow the germline gene, possibly because of a read error. V and J are TRBV4-3 and TRBJ2-1; 8 positions match TRBD2. The germline CDR1 and CDR2 sequences are LGHNA and YSLEER. This CDR3 has 17 amino acids. The CDR3 loop reads CASSQDPAGAEYCEQFF. The CDR3 DNA follows: TGCGCCAGCAGCCAAGACCCAGCGGGAGCTGAATACTGTGAGCAGTTCTTT.

Notes on this clonotype: This may arise from a read error, as a much more abundant clone is one base away. The rearrangement joins TRBV28 to TRBJ2-1; 10 bases match TRBD2. Looked up from germline, CDR1 is MDHEN and CDR2 is SYDVKM. The length of the CDR3 is 14 residues. V was pared by 6 bases and J by 5 bases, with 4 bases of the junction left unmatched. CDR3 residues: CASSLAGVNNEQFF. The CDR3, as DNA: TGTGCCAGCAGCCTAGCGGGAGTGAACAATGAGCAGTTCTTC.

This chain joins TRBV11-3 and TRBJ1-2; tentatively, D is TRBD1 (6 bases). CDR3 length: 15 residues. Trimming left V 5 bases short and J 5 bases short, with 18 bases between. Germline V gene sequence: CDR1 SGHNT, CDR2 YENEEA. The CDR3 sequence is CASSILGTRLYGYTF. Here the CDR3 DNA reads TGTGCCAGCAGCATACTGGGGACAAGGCTTTATGGCTACACCTTC.

On this clonotype itself: Sequence at one end of the junction differs from germline and may be a read error. This chain joins TRBV6-1 and TRBJ1-6, with D possibly TRBD1 on 6 matching bases. Germline V gene sequence: CDR1 MNHNS, CDR2 SASEGT. The length of the CDR3 is 15 residues. DNA of the CDR3: TGTACCAGCAGCGGACGGGGAACAGGGTCTTCACCCCTCCACTTT. Its protein is CTSSGRGTGSSPLHF.

The rearrangement uses TRBV5-4 and TRBJ2-3; 7 positions agree with TRBD1. J gave up 5 bases and V 6 bases, and 12 bases lay outside the gene matches. The CDR3 spans 15 residues. Germline CDR1 is SGHNT and CDR2 is YYREEE (reference sequence). The CDR3 DNA sequence: TGTGCCAGCATCCCTACAGGGGTCCTCATAGATACGCAGTATTTT. Translation: CASIPTGVLIDTQYF.

Comment on this clonotype: No conserved phenylalanine or tryptophan is present at the end of the CDR3, so a read error is the likely explanation. In DNA form, the CDR3 reads TGTGCCAGCAACTTACATGTGGGGGACTGGACCTCCTACAATGAGCAGTTCTCC. Residues: CASNLHVGDWTSYNEQFS. The V gene is TRBV11-2, the J gene TRBJ2-1; tentative D call: TRBD2 (6 bases). CDR3 length: 18 amino acids. Germline lookup yields CDR1 SGHAT and CDR2 FQNNGV.

In the case of this clonotype: One end of the junction is discordant with germline, which a read error may explain. The rearrangement links TRBV10-3 to TRBJ1-6; no definite D call. The CDR3 spans 16 residues. CDR1 ENHRY and CDR2 SYGVKD come from the germline V gene. The CDR3 protein is CATAPFKRDNNLPLHF. In DNA, the CDR3 is TGTGCCACTGCACCCTTCAAGAGGGATAATAATTTACCCCTCCACTTT.

Worth noting for this clonotype: An end of the junction differs from the germline gene, which may be a read error. This sequence joins TRBV6-6 and TRBJ2-7; D is possibly TRBD1 (5 bases). Germline CDR1 MNHNY, CDR2 SVGAGI (reference sequence). This CDR3 comprises 17 residues. The CDR3, as DNA: TGTGCCGGCAGATATGGGTATGGACAATACCGCAACTACGAGCAGTACTTC. Translated, it gives CAGRYGYGQYRNYEQYF.

Remarks on this clonotype: An end of the junction differs from the germline gene, which may be a read error. The V and J genes are TRBV5-6 and TRBJ2-7, with 7 bases aligning to TRBD2. CDR1 and CDR2 (germline): SGHDT, YYEEEE. This CDR3 contains 14 residues. CDR3 DNA sequence: TGTGTCAGCAGTAAGCGGGGAGGGTTCGATGGGCAGTACTTC. This encodes CVSSKRGGFDGQYF.

A note on this clonotype: A junction boundary mismatches the germline segment, possibly from a read error. The J gene is TRBJ1-3, the V gene TRBV12-3 or TRBV12-4; weak D call: TRBD1 (5 bases). The CDR3 consists of 15 residues. For the CDR3, the DNA is TGTGCCAGCAGTCCTACAGGATACTCTGGAAGCACCATATGTTTT. It encodes CASSPTGYSGSTICF.

Only a few counts were recorded for this clonotype. A much bigger clone sits one base away, suggesting this may be a read error. In this CDR3 the conserved last residue, phenylalanine or tryptophan, is missing, so a read error is likely. The chain links TRBV6-2 or TRBV6-3 to TRBJ2-7; 9 nucleotides match TRBD1. V trimming: 5 bases; J trimming: 2 bases; junction bases outside the gene matches: 10. Germline V lookup: CDR1 MNHEY, CDR2 SVGEGT. The CDR3 consists of 16 residues. This chain's CDR3 is CASSPALNRGPYEQYL. For the CDR3, the DNA is TGTGCCAGCAGTCCCGCGCTGAACAGGGGGCCCTACGAGCAGTACCTC.

Remarks on this clonotype: No conserved phenylalanine or tryptophan ends this CDR3, so it is likely a read error. The DNA is left out, because the CDR3 cannot be placed on it with certainty; the CDR3 is given as TCRdb lists it. The V gene is TRBV6-1, the J gene TRBJ1-2; the table gives TRBD1 as D, unverified against the DNA. A total of 12 residues make up the CDR3, ends included. Germline CDR1 MNHNS, CDR2 SASEGT. The CDR3 loop is CASSEMDREKTL.

As concerns this clonotype: One end of the junction fails to match germline, which may point to a read error. The chain is built from TRBV29-1 and TRBJ2-7, with a possible D match to TRBD2 (6 bases). The CDR3 consists of 14 residues. Germline assignment: CDR1 SQVTM and CDR2 ANQGSEA. As DNA, the CDR3 is TGCAGCGTTGAAAGGGCGGGACCGATCTACGAGGAGTATTTC. Amino acid sequence: CSVERAGPIYEEYF.

The chain carries TRBV28 and TRBJ1-2; the D is unclear. The CDR3 is made up of 12 amino acids. CDR1 MDHEN and CDR2 SYDVKM come from the germline V gene. The CDR3 region is CPIKTGMKGYTF. The DNA for the CDR3 is TGTCCCATCAAGACGGGGATGAAGGGCTACACCTTC.

As regards this clonotype: A read error is possible here, since a much larger clone lies one base away. The V and J genes are TRBV19 and TRBJ1-4, with D tentatively TRBD1 (5 bases). Between the trimmed V and J ends, which lost 6 bases and 6 bases, there was a span of 17 bases. The CDR3 extends over 15 amino acids. Germline V lookup: CDR1 LNHDA, CDR2 SQIVND (reference sequence). The CDR3 DNA reads as TGTGCCAGTAGGATCTCAAGGGGCTCTGATGAAAAACTGTTTTTT. Translating gives CASRISRGSDEKLFF.

DNA of the CDR3: TGTGCCAGCAGTGATTTCGGGACAGAGACCTACGAGCAGTACTTC. It yields the protein CASSDFGTETYEQYF. V gene TRBV6-1 combines with J gene TRBJ2-7, with 7 nucleotides matching TRBD1. CDR1 and CDR2 from the germline V gene are MNHNS and SASEGT. This CDR3 has 15 amino acids. The ends lost 3 bases at V and 2 bases at J; junction bases unmatched: 7.

J is TRBJ2-7 and V is TRBV6-1, with TRBD2 identical over 10 bases. Germline loops: CDR1 MNHNS, CDR2 SASEGT. V dropped 2 bases and J dropped 7; count of bases not matched to a gene: 17. This CDR3 is built from 18 residues. Here the CDR3 reads CASSELAGDTSTAGEQYF. The CDR3 DNA reads TGTGCCAGCAGTGAACTAGCGGGAGACACCTCGACGGCTGGAGAGCAGTACTTC.

Of note for this clonotype: Sequence at one end of the junction differs from germline and may be a read error. This chain links TRBV4-3 with TRBJ2-1; the match to TRBD2 covers 8 bases. Germline-derived CDR1 and CDR2 are LGHNA and YSLEER. The CDR3 sequence is 17 residues long. The CDR3 reads CASSQESAGAEYNEQFF. CDR3 nucleotide sequence: TGCGCCAGCAGCCAAGAGTCAGCGGGAGCTGAATACAATGAGCAATTCTTC.